This T cell receptor (beta chain) was identified in a study of blood T cell repertoires in COVID-19. With 3 bases clipped from V and 2 bases from J, the junction kept 11 bases outside the gene matches. This CDR3 has 16 amino acids. Germline V CDR1 and CDR2: DFQATT, SNEGSKA (reference sequence). Only in-frame clones appear in the TCRdb table, and some are missing; sequencing was by immunoSEQ multiplex PCR. The repertoire includes about 200,000 clones, 70% to 90% of them detected once, and 0.95% sits in the top ten. The material sequenced was peripheral blood. V is TRBV20-1 and J is TRBJ2-7; 9 bases match TRBD1. This sequence was found in a man aged 55 to 69 with COVID-19, enrolled during active disease. The CDR3 protein is CSASPNLRDRAYEQYF. DNA for the CDR3: TGCAGTGCTAGTCCGAATCTCCGGGACAGGGCCTACGAGCAGTACTTC.